This T cell receptor beta chain comes out of a study of CD8+ T cells in alopecia areata. Study-wide background: Tofacitinib was taken orally by treated patients, and the dose was 5 to 10 mg twice daily.

CDR3 length: 14 residues. CDR1 and CDR2 (germline): GTSNPN, SVGIG (reference sequence). With V trimmed by 5 bases and J by 0 bases, 6 bases remained unmatched. A single count supports this clone. The sample holds other DNA sequences that translate to the same CDR3. Sequencing relied on a cDNA template that was reverse transcribed from extracted RNA. Some clones are missing from TCRdb's copy, which holds only in-frame ones; the method was immunoSEQ multiplex PCR. The repertoire has roughly 250,000 clones, about two thirds of them found once; the top ten carry approximately 1.2%. The rearrangement uses TRBV30 and TRBJ2-7; the match to TRBD1 covers 8 bases. The sample here was CD4+ T cells sorted from blood, taken at week 0. This receptor was obtained from a human donor with alopecia areata. DNA of the CDR3: TGTGCCTGGGGGACCGGGACAGGCTCCTACGAGCAGTACTTC. Its translation is CAWGTGTGSYEQYF.